These 18 T cell receptor beta chains were all obtained from the same sample, sequenced in a study of blood T cell dynamics during melanoma immunotherapy. Time point: pre-treatment baseline. Libraries were prepared by immunoSEQ multiplex PCR; TCRdb keeps only in-frame clonotypes and omits some of them. The table records about 16,000 clones, roughly nine tenths of them present only once. The starting material was blood, obtained from a patient treated with checkpoint blockade. The receptors were gathered from a human donor with melanoma.

The V gene is TRBV7-9, the J gene TRBJ1-1; a weak D match, TRBD1 (5 bases). The length of the CDR3 is 14 residues. Germline-derived CDR1 and CDR2 are SEHNR and FQNEAQ (reference sequence). V dropped 0 bases and J dropped 1 base, with 6 bases sitting between them. The DNA for the CDR3 is TGTGCCAGCAGCTTAGCGGGACCGAACACTGAAGCTTTCTTT. As protein: CASSLAGPNTEAFF.

The CDR3 spells CASSFSRNEQFF. CDR3 DNA: TGTGCCAGCAGCTTCTCTCGTAATGAGCAGTTCTTC. This chain connects TRBV5-4 to TRBJ2-1; D gene unclear. V lost 2 bases, J lost 7 bases, and 7 bases lay in between. The V gene's germline CDR1 is SGHNT and CDR2 YYREEE (reference sequence). The CDR3 is made up of 12 amino acids.

The genes are TRBV7-9 and TRBJ2-3; 10 bases line up with TRBD1. The CDR3 is 15 residues long. V lost 5 bases, J lost 1 base, and 3 bases stayed unmatched. Looked up from germline, CDR1 is SEHNR and CDR2 is FQNEAQ (reference sequence). The CDR3 spells CASSAGTGGTDTQYF. DNA of the CDR3: TGTGCCAGCAGCGCCGGGACAGGGGGCACAGATACGCAGTATTTT.

V and J are TRBV5-1 and TRBJ2-7; possibly TRBD1 for D (5 bases). Trimming stripped 0 bases from V and 0 bases from J, with 13 bases between. Germline lookup yields CDR1 SGHRS and CDR2 YFSETQ. This CDR3 contains 16 residues. The DNA of the CDR3 is TGCGCCAGCAGCTTGGGGGGCGTGACCAGCTCCTACGAGCAGTACTTC. This codes for CASSLGGVTSSYEQYF.

The V call is TRBV25-1, the J call TRBJ1-2, with 7 positions matching TRBD1. Trimming at V came to 7 bases and at J to 4 bases, leaving 6 bases not matched to a gene. The CDR3 spans 13 residues. CDR1 and CDR2 from the germline V gene are MGHDK and SYGVNS. CDR3 bases: TGTGCCAGCACTAGGGGGCAGGGCTATGGCTACACCTTC. Translation: CASTRGQGYGYTF.

V usage is TRBV6-6 and J usage is TRBJ2-1; D perhaps matches TRBD1 (6 bases). Germline V gene sequence: CDR1 MNHNY, CDR2 SVGAGI (reference sequence). CDR3 size: 13 residues. The V end was cut by 2 bases, the J end by 5 bases, with 7 bases between. The CDR3 sequence is CASSYDRNNEQFF. DNA of the CDR3: TGTGCCAGCAGTTACGACAGGAACAATGAGCAGTTCTTC.

This clone is a singleton in its sample. The chain has TRBV7-9 and TRBJ2-7; 8 bases map to TRBD2. The V gene end was trimmed by 6 bases and the J gene end by 0 bases; junction bases not matched to a gene: 10. Germline values: CDR1 SEHNR, CDR2 FQNEAQ (reference sequence). CDR3 length: 16 amino acids. The CDR3 sequence: CASSHDLTSGSYEQYF. The CDR3 nucleotides are TGTGCCAGCAGTCACGACCTTACTAGCGGCTCCTACGAGCAGTACTTC.

The V gene is TRBV14, the J gene TRBJ2-1; 14 nucleotides match TRBD2. V dropped 4 bases and J dropped 8; count of bases not matched to a gene: 10. The CDR3 is 17 residues long. Per the germline V gene, CDR1 is SGHDN and CDR2 is FVKESK. CDR3 residues: CASSRSGTSGRWDEQFF. CDR3 in DNA: TGTGCCAGCAGCCGATCCGGGACTAGCGGGAGATGGGATGAGCAGTTCTTC.

The chain links TRBV9 to TRBJ1-1; D may be TRBD1 (5 bases). Germline V lookup: CDR1 SGDLS, CDR2 YYNGEE. CDR3 length: 14 amino acids. Trimming pared 3 bases from V and 1 base from J, leaving 10 bases between. Here the CDR3 DNA reads TGTGCCAGCAGCGCGGGGGACCCGAACACTGAAGCTTTCTTT. Its translation: CASSAGDPNTEAFF.

The V call is TRBV6-8, the J call TRBJ2-7; TRBD2 agrees at 7 bases. Trimming removed 2 bases from V and 3 bases from J; junction bases left unmatched: 10. CDR1 and CDR2 (germline): MNHGY, SAAAGT. This CDR3 spans 16 amino acids. The CDR3 DNA reads TGTGCCAGCAGTTACAAAGGGGCGCGCGGGGGCTACGAGCAGTACTTC. This encodes CASSYKGARGGYEQYF.

There are a few counts of this clone. The chain carries TRBV5-1 and TRBJ2-5, with D possibly TRBD1 on 6 matching bases. CDR3 length equals 15 residues. Germline CDR1 and CDR2: SGHRS and YFSETQ. V was cut by 2 bases and J by 0 bases, with 11 bases left in between. Here the CDR3 DNA reads TGCGCCAGCAGCTTCGGGACAATCAACCAAGAGACCCAGTACTTC. Protein: CASSFGTINQETQYF.

The chain links TRBV6-1 to TRBJ1-2, with D unresolved. This CDR3 has 15 amino acids. V gave up 1 base and J gave up 0 bases, with 9 bases separating them. The germline V gene has CDR1 MNHNS and CDR2 SASEGT. CDR3 protein: CASSEGTGTNYGYTF. CDR3 bases: TGTGCCAGCAGTGAAGGGACCGGTACTAACTATGGCTACACCTTC.

V and J are TRBV27 and TRBJ1-1, with 8 nucleotides matching TRBD1. J lost 0 bases, V lost 10 bases, and 13 bases had no gene match. The germline V gene has CDR1 MNHEY and CDR2 SMNVEV (reference sequence). The CDR3 extends over 16 amino acids. The CDR3 coding sequence is TGTGCCACCCGCCCCGCCGGACAGGGAATGAACACTGAAGCTTTCTTT. Translating it yields CATRPAGQGMNTEAFF.

The rearrangement links TRBV4-1 to TRBJ1-6, with D maybe TRBD1 (5 bases). Germline V gives CDR1 MGHRA, CDR2 YSYEKL. Trimming cost V 1 base and J 8 bases, with 18 bases left between them. The length of the CDR3 is 17 residues. For the CDR3, the DNA is TGCGCCAGCAGCCAAGGTTATCCCGCGAGGGACCATTCACCCCTCCACTTT. Its protein product is CASSQGYPARDHSPLHF.

DNA for the CDR3: TGCGCCAGCAGCTTTACGGGGGGAGGCGGCGACGAGCAGTACTTC. The encoded protein is CASSFTGGGGDEQYF. The chain couples TRBV5-1 to TRBJ2-7; 7 nucleotides align to TRBD2. Germline lookup yields CDR1 SGHRS and CDR2 YFSETQ. V lost 2 bases to trimming and J lost 5 bases; unmatched junction nucleotides: 10. The CDR3 is 15 amino acids.

The count of this clone is one. J is TRBJ1-4 and V is TRBV6-6, with TRBD1 identical over 8 bases. This CDR3 is 14 amino acids long. V trimming: 6 bases; J trimming: 6 bases; junction bases outside the gene matches: 6. Germline CDR1 is MNHNY and CDR2 is SVGAGI (reference sequence). The CDR3 is CASSPGTGDEKLFF. The CDR3 DNA is TGTGCCAGCAGCCCCGGGACAGGAGATGAAAAACTGTTTTTT.

V is TRBV6-5 and J is TRBJ2-7, with 10 bases identical to TRBD2. CDR3 size: 15 residues. Germline loops: CDR1 MNHEY, CDR2 SVGAGI. V shed 6 bases, J shed 6 bases, and the junction held 11 bases outside the gene matches. The CDR3 nucleotides are TGTGCCAGCAGACCAGCGGGAGGGCAACGAGGCGAGCAGTACTTC. Translating it yields CASRPAGGQRGEQYF.

V is TRBV23-1 and J is TRBJ2-3; D may match TRBD1 or TRBD2 (5 bases each). TRBV23-1 is recorded as an ORF, its role being uncertain. This CDR3 is built from 14 residues. Trimming stripped 3 bases from V and 3 bases from J, with 10 bases between. CDR3: CASSHSRGTDTQYF. CDR3 DNA: TGCGCCAGCAGTCATTCGAGGGGTACAGATACGCAGTATTTT.